These T cell receptor beta chains were read from a single sample in a study of control samples from healthy donors and cancer patients. Libraries were prepared by immunoSEQ multiplex PCR; TCRdb keeps only in-frame clonotypes and omits some of them. The top ten hold around 6% of the sample, which has around 75,000 clones, 80% to 95% seen once. Sequenced sample: blood. The receptors originated from a woman aged 55-75 years in good health. CDR3s include the opening cysteine and the closing phenylalanine or tryptophan. Each record gives: D gene, clone size, V gene, J gene, CDR3 DNA, CDR3 protein. A D gene is named only where the DNA matches it firmly. Part of the rows lack a size; the others show once, few, many or a class for expanded clones.

.	.	TRBV28	TRBJ2-7	TGTGCCATCCGGGGGGCTGGGGCCTCCTCCTACGAGCAGTACTTC	CAIRGAGASSYEQYF
.	.	TRBV11-3	TRBJ2-2	TGTGCCAGCAGCTCCTCCGGGACGAACACCGGGGAGCTGTTTTTT	CASSSSGTNTGELFF
.	.	TRBV28	TRBJ1-2	TGTGCCAGCAGTTTAGCCCAGGTTCGGTATGGCTACACCTTC	CASSLAQVRYGYTF
TRBD2	.	TRBV19	TRBJ2-7	TGTGCCAGTAGTATGACTAGCGGCTACGAGCAGTACTTC	CASSMTSGYEQYF
.	.	TRBV3-1/TRBV3-2	TRBJ1-1	TGTGCCAGCAGCCAAGCTTCCTTCAGGGGAGCGCACACTGAAGCTTTCTTT	CASSQASFRGAHTEAFF
.	once	TRBV2	TRBJ2-1	TGTGCCAGCAGTGAAGTATCTTTCTCCTACAATGAGCAGTTCTTC	CASSEVSFSYNEQFF
.	.	TRBV7-3	TRBJ1-1	TGTGCCAGCAGCCGACAGATGAACACTGAAGCTTTCTTT	CASSRQMNTEAFF
.	.	TRBV6-5	TRBJ1-5	TGTGCCAGCAGTTACCAGGGCAATCAGCCCCAGCATTTT	CASSYQGNQPQHF
.	.	TRBV28	TRBJ2-1	TGTGCCAGCAGCCGAGCAGACAATGAGCAGTTCTTC	CASSRADNEQFF
.	.	TRBV4-3	TRBJ2-2	TGCGCCAGCAGCCAAGAGAGTTCAAGGGCGTACACCGGGGAGCTGTTTTTT	CASSQESSRAYTGELFF
.	.	TRBV4-3	TRBJ1-4	TGCGCCAGCAGCCAAACAAGAAGGGGGGAAAAACTGTTTTTT	CASSQTRRGEKLFF
TRBD1	once	TRBV7-8	TRBJ1-5	TGTGCCAGCAGCTTAGGGGACAGAAGTCAGCCCCAGCATTTT	CASSLGDRSQPQHF
TRBD1	.	TRBV6-5	TRBJ1-1	TGTGCCAGCAAGACAGGGCGAGAGAACACTGAAGCTTTCTTT	CASKTGRENTEAFF
.	once	TRBV12-3/TRBV12-4	TRBJ1-2	TGTGCCAGCGCGAGGGAAGTATATGGCTACACCTTC	CASAREVYGYTF
.	.	TRBV27	TRBJ1-2	TGTGCCAGCAGTCCGGACAGTCGCTATGGCTACACCTTC	CASSPDSRYGYTF
TRBD2	few	TRBV6-4	TRBJ2-1	TGTGCCAGCAGGCACTACAGCGGGAACGGCAATGAGCAGTTCTTC	CASRHYSGNGNEQFF
TRBD1	.	TRBV19	TRBJ1-2	TGTGCCAGTACCAACTGGGACAGGTACTATGGCTACACCTTC	CASTNWDRYYGYTF
.	.	TRBV30	TRBJ1-3	TGTGCCACGACAGTTATCTCTGGAAACACCATATATTTT	CATTVISGNTIYF
.	.	TRBV30	TRBJ2-6	TGTGCCTGGCACAGGGAGGGTGGGGCCAACGTCCTGACTTTC	CAWHREGGANVLTF
TRBD2	.	TRBV11-2	TRBJ2-1	TGTGCCAGCAGCTTCCGACTAGCGGGAAATGAGCAGTTCTTC	CASSFRLAGNEQFF
.	once	TRBV5-8	TRBJ1-2	TGTGCCAGCAGCTTGTACAGGCTTTACTATGGCTACACCTTC	CASSLYRLYYGYTF
.	.	TRBV28	TRBJ2-5	TGTGCCAGCATGAGGGGCGGCGTTGGCGGGGAGACCCAGTACTTC	CASMRGGVGGETQYF
TRBD2	.	TRBV7-2	TRBJ2-1	TGTGCCAGCAGCTCTAGCGGGAGCGGCTACAATGAGCAGTTCTTC	CASSSSGSGYNEQFF
TRBD1	.	TRBV11-2	TRBJ1-2	TGTGCCAGCAGCCGCGGGACAGGGTTTTATGGCTACACCTTC	CASSRGTGFYGYTF
.	.	TRBV15	TRBJ2-7	TGTGCCACCAGCACCGGACATCCGTCCTACGAGCAGTACTTC	CATSTGHPSYEQYF
TRBD1	.	TRBV6-1	TRBJ1-2	TGTGCCAGCAGTGATGGGACAGGGGGCAAAGGGGTTGGCTACACCTTC	CASSDGTGGKGVGYTF
.	.	TRBV3-1/TRBV3-2	TRBJ2-1	TGTGCCAGCAGCCGGACAGTCAATGAGCAGTTCTTC	CASSRTVNEQFF